This T cell receptor beta chain stems from a study of cytotoxic CD8 clonotypes in ibrutinib-treated CLL. General study results and limits: Rare overall, public clonotypes shrank or held steady under therapy.

Points on this clone: Its matching antigen is unknown.

The table came from immunoSEQ multiplex PCR; TCRdb's copy has only in-frame clones and leaves some out. The table lists 150,000 or so clones, approximately 77% of them singletons. Sequencing was performed on PBMCs, taken after 12 months of ibrutinib treatment. The TCR comes from a human donor with chronic lymphocytic leukemia.

This CDR3 is CASRRTSGVYEQYF. CDR3 nucleotides: TGTGCCAGCAGGCGGACTAGCGGGGTCTACGAGCAGTACTTC. The chain is built from TRBV27 and TRBJ2-7, with TRBD2 matching over 12 bases. Looked up from germline, CDR1 is MNHEY and CDR2 is SMNVEV (reference sequence). The CDR3 is 14 amino acids. V lost 6 bases, J lost 3 bases, and 3 bases stayed unmatched.